This T cell receptor (beta chain) is drawn from a study of T-cell memory formation after mild COVID-19. Deletions cut 0 bases from V and 7 bases from J, with 16 bases between. The germline V gene has CDR1 SGDLS and CDR2 YYNGEE. This CDR3 region has 15 residues. This clonotype occurred once. In TCRdb, the 5' RACE reads were re-called with MiXCR into one record per CDR3 protein. The sample consists of about 340,000 distinct CDR3 sequences, 20% to 25% of them appearing once. The sequencing input was PBMCs or a T cell subset sorted from them (not recorded which). This TCR was sampled from a man younger than 35 who had mild COVID-19 (a few samples of this study predate the infection). Cell type and time point are not known. This chain connects TRBV9 to TRBJ1-1, with D maybe TRBD1 (5 bases). CDR3 sequence reads: CASSVGAGHTVEAFF. The CDR3 DNA sequence: TGTGCCAGCAGCGTAGGTGCAGGGCACACGGTTGAAGCTTTCTTT.